These T cell receptor beta chains were read from a single sample in a study of shared clonotypes between healthy human individuals. TCRdb's copy holds only in-frame clones and misses some; the assay was immunoSEQ multiplex PCR. The repertoire holds about 2 million clones, about 95% seen once, with around 1.1% in the top ten. Sample: naive CD8+ T cells sorted from blood. Receptors originate from a man younger than 35 in good health. The CDR3 runs from the conserved cysteine through the conserved F or W. The D gene is left open where the match is weak. Size values are once, few and many counts, or a class for expanded clones, and some rows have none.

j_gene,d_gene,v_gene,abundance,CDR3aa,CDR3nt
TRBJ2-7,TRBD1,TRBV6-5,NA,CASSYTGQVAYEQYF,TGTGCCAGCAGTTACACGGGACAGGTCGCCTACGAGCAGTACTTC
TRBJ2-7,TRBD2,TRBV4-3,NA,CASSQDFSLAESYEQYF,TGCGCCAGCAGCCAAGATTTTTCCCTAGCGGAGTCCTACGAGCAGTACTTC
TRBJ1-1,NA,TRBV6-1,NA,CASSDQMVVGTEAFF,TGTGCCAGCAGTGATCAGATGGTAGTGGGCACTGAAGCTTTCTTT
TRBJ2-1,NA,TRBV4-3,NA,CASSQAGSHNEQFF,TGCGCCAGCAGCCAAGCCGGTAGCCACAATGAGCAGTTCTTC
TRBJ2-7,TRBD1,TRBV5-4,NA,CASSWDRGHEQYF,TGTGCCAGCAGCTGGGACAGGGGGCATGAGCAGTACTTC
TRBJ1-6,TRBD1,TRBV9,NA,CASRAGTGVGSPLHF,TGTGCCAGCAGAGCAGGAACAGGGGTTGGGTCACCCCTCCACTTT
TRBJ1-3,NA,TRBV4-1,once,CASSHPKGLGNTIYF,TGCGCCAGCAGCCACCCCAAGGGGTTAGGAAACACCATATATTTT
TRBJ1-2,NA,TRBV6-5,NA,CASSANNYGYTF,TGTGCCAGCTCAGCAAATAACTATGGCTACACCTTC
TRBJ2-7,NA,TRBV30,NA,CAWSVGQEQYF,TGTGCCTGGAGTGTAGGACAAGAGCAGTACTTC
TRBJ2-2,NA,TRBV28,NA,CASSLSGSTGELFF,TGTGCCAGCAGTCTCTCAGGGTCCACCGGGGAGCTGTTTTTT
TRBJ1-2,NA,TRBV13,NA,CASSLESGRAQGYTF,TGTGCCAGCAGCTTAGAGAGCGGCAGGGCGCAAGGCTACACCTTC
TRBJ2-1,TRBD2,TRBV15,once,CATSSDGDGGRADEQFF,TGTGCCACCAGCAGTGATGGGGACGGCGGGAGGGCCGATGAGCAGTTCTTC
TRBJ1-5,NA,TRBV2,NA,CASSKDAHSNQPQHF,TGTGCCAGCAGTAAGGACGCCCATAGCAATCAGCCCCAGCATTTT
TRBJ2-7,TRBD1,TRBV28,NA,CASEGQVDYEQYF,TGTGCCAGTGAGGGACAGGTCGACTACGAGCAGTACTTC
TRBJ2-7,TRBD1,TRBV6-1,NA,CASSHRGQGVYEQYF,TGTGCCAGCAGTCACCGGGGACAGGGTGTCTACGAGCAGTACTTC
TRBJ2-7,NA,TRBV29-1,NA,CSVLGTINYEQYF,TGCAGCGTTCTCGGGACAATAAACTACGAGCAGTACTTC
TRBJ2-7,TRBD1,TRBV6-1,NA,CASSEYTGAAYEQYF,TGTGCCAGCAGTGAATACACAGGGGCGGCCTACGAGCAGTACTTC
TRBJ1-2,TRBD1,TRBV5-4,once,CASSLGQGMGVDGYTF,TGTGCCAGCAGCCTGGGACAGGGGATGGGAGTGGATGGCTACACCTTC
TRBJ2-3,NA,TRBV4-3,NA,CASSQSSVADTQYF,TGCGCCAGCAGCCAATCTTCTGTCGCAGATACGCAGTATTTT
TRBJ1-5,NA,TRBV6-1,NA,CASSDVLAGDQPQHF,TGTGCCAGCAGTGACGTCCTTGCTGGGGATCAGCCCCAGCATTTT
TRBJ1-5,NA,TRBV27,NA,CASSPRPADSNQPQHF,TGTGCCAGCAGTCCCCGACCGGCCGATAGCAATCAGCCCCAGCATTTT
TRBJ2-1,TRBD2,TRBV9,NA,CASSAETSGSLDEQFF,TGTGCCAGCAGCGCGGAGACTAGCGGGAGTCTGGATGAGCAGTTCTTC